The 30 T cell receptor beta chains below were found in one sample sequenced in a study of blood T cell repertoires in COVID-19. Using immunoSEQ multiplex PCR, the repertoire was profiled, and TCRdb retains in-frame clones only, with some absent. The repertoire holds 250,000 to 300,000 clones, with around 87% as singletons. The sample consisted of peripheral blood. The receptors originated from a man aged 18 to 30 with active or convalescent COVID-19.

The sample holds a few counts of this clone. The rearrangement joins TRBV7-8 to TRBJ2-7, with D possibly matching TRBD2 (6 bases). The V and J ends lost 5 bases and 3 bases respectively, with 11 bases between them. Looked up from germline, CDR1 is SGHVS and CDR2 is FQNEAQ. The CDR3 is 13 residues long. CDR3 sequence: CASSRERDYEQYF. CDR3 coding DNA: TGTGCCAGCAGCCGGGAGAGAGACTACGAGCAGTACTTC.

The V and J genes are TRBV7-9 and TRBJ1-5, with unresolved D. The V end lost 7 bases, the J end lost 9 bases, and 16 bases lay between the germline ends. Per germline, CDR1 SEHNR and CDR2 FQNEAQ (reference sequence). The CDR3 contains 13 residues. CDR3 nucleotides: TGTGCCAGCACCCCGTCTCCGAGCGGGCCCCAGCATTTT. Translating it yields CASTPSPSGPQHF.

The J gene is TRBJ1-3, the V gene TRBV5-1; 10 nucleotides align to TRBD1. The CDR3 covers 14 residues. V shed 5 bases and J 3 bases; nucleotides not matched to a gene: 2. Germline V gene lookup returns CDR1 SGHRS and CDR2 YFSETQ. CDR3 protein: CASSGTGVGNTIYF. The CDR3, as DNA: TGCGCCAGCAGTGGGACAGGGGTTGGAAACACCATATATTTT.

The chain carries TRBV24-1 and TRBJ1-4; TRBD1 is a possible D gene (6 bases). The CDR3 covers 14 residues. Trimming removed 9 bases from V and 7 bases from J, with 17 bases in between. Germline CDR1 and CDR2: KGHDR and SFDVKD. CDR3 bases: TGTGCCACCGCCGGAGCAGGGGCGCGTGAAAAACTGTTTTTT. Amino acid sequence: CATAGAGAREKLFF.

The chain carries TRBV28 and TRBJ1-6, with 7 bases fitting TRBD1. The CDR3 runs to 15 residues. V was pared by 8 bases and J by 4 bases, with 8 bases of the junction left unmatched. The germline CDR1 and CDR2 sequences are MDHEN and SYDVKM. The CDR3 is CASGVGTAYNSPLHF. The CDR3 bases are TGTGCCAGCGGCGTAGGGACAGCATATAATTCACCCCTCCACTTT.

This clone was counted once. The rearrangement links TRBV5-4 to TRBJ1-4; the D gene is possibly TRBD1 (6 bases). The CDR3 loop spans 17 amino acids. Germline assignment: CDR1 SGHNT and CDR2 YYREEE (reference sequence). V dropped 1 base and J dropped 8 bases, with 21 bases sitting between them. CDR3 nucleotides: TGTGCCAGCAGCTTGAGGCAGGGGACAATCCTGGGGGAAAAACTGTTTTTT. The encoded protein is CASSLRQGTILGEKLFF.

The chain is built from TRBV7-9 and TRBJ1-1; D may be TRBD1 (5 bases). There are 13 residues in the CDR3. V was shortened by 2 bases and J by 4 bases, with 8 bases between the two germline ends. Germline lookup yields CDR1 SEHNR and CDR2 FQNEAQ (reference sequence). CDR3 nucleotides: TGTGCCAGCAGCTTAATGGGGGGCACTGAAGCTTTCTTT. This encodes CASSLMGGTEAFF.

V and J are TRBV2 and TRBJ1-5; 8 bases agree with TRBD1. Germline values: CDR1 SNHLY, CDR2 FYNNEI. The junction had 8 bases not matched to a gene; V was cut back by 6 bases and J by 4 bases. This CDR3 is 15 amino acids long. The CDR3 sequence is CASSLTGGLNQPQHF. Written as DNA, the CDR3 is TGTGCCAGCAGCTTAACAGGGGGGCTAAATCAGCCCCAGCATTTT.

The chain links TRBV5-1 to TRBJ1-4, with TRBD1 as a possible D gene (6 bases). The CDR3 runs 14 residues. V gave up 2 bases and J gave up 3 bases, with 8 bases separating them. Germline V CDR1 and CDR2: SGHRS, YFSETQ. CDR3 bases: TGCGCCAGCAGCTTCAGGGGTCCTAATGAAAAACTGTTTTTT. Its protein is CASSFRGPNEKLFF.

The chain is built from TRBV5-1 and TRBJ2-3; 10 bases are a match to TRBD2. Unmatched junction bases numbered 13, after V lost 9 bases and J lost 3 bases. CDR3 size: 16 residues. Germline V gives CDR1 SGHRS, CDR2 YFSETQ. The CDR3 protein is CATKDSTSGATDTQYF. The DNA of the CDR3 is TGCGCCACCAAGGACTCAACTAGCGGGGCTACAGATACGCAGTATTTT.

The V and J genes are TRBV6-5 and TRBJ1-2; D is perhaps TRBD1 (6 bases). The CDR3 runs to 13 residues. The ends were cut back, 6 bases at V and 3 bases at J, with 11 bases in the middle. CDR1 is MNHEY and CDR2 is SVGAGI in the germline V gene. The CDR3 sequence: CASSLYRDYGYTF. In DNA form, the CDR3 reads TGTGCCAGCAGCCTCTACAGGGACTATGGCTACACCTTC.

This clone was observed a single time. V is TRBV25-1 and J is TRBJ1-4, with a tentative D call TRBD1 (6 bases). Per the germline V gene, CDR1 is MGHDK and CDR2 is SYGVNS. Between the trimmed V and J ends, which lost 5 bases and 5 bases, there was a span of 15 bases. There are 15 residues in the CDR3. The CDR3 loop is CASSRGTYLNEKLFF. The CDR3 region has the DNA TGTGCCAGCAGTCGAGGGACATACCTAAATGAAAAACTGTTTTTT.

The V call is TRBV4-1, the J call TRBJ2-3; unclear D gene. This CDR3 spans 16 amino acids. Germline lookup yields CDR1 MGHRA and CDR2 YSYEKL. The V gene lost 0 bases and the J gene lost 2 bases, with 12 bases spanning the gap. The CDR3 is CASSQDKNSATDTQYF. The CDR3 region has the DNA TGCGCCAGCAGCCAAGATAAGAACAGTGCCACAGATACGCAGTATTTT.

This clone was detected once. The V gene is TRBV5-1, the J gene TRBJ1-5; 9 bases are a match to TRBD1. With 4 bases clipped from V and 4 bases from J, the junction kept 6 bases outside the gene matches. This CDR3 is 15 amino acids long. Germline CDR1 and CDR2: SGHRS and YFSETQ. CDR3 DNA sequence: TGCGCCAGCAGCCTCGGGACAGGGATTAATCAGCCCCAGCATTTT. Its translation: CASSLGTGINQPQHF.

The chain is built from TRBV19 and TRBJ1-5; D unresolved. Trimming removed 6 bases from V and 4 bases from J, with 16 bases in between. The CDR3 has 15 residues. The germline V gene has CDR1 LNHDA and CDR2 SQIVND (reference sequence). The CDR3 is CASRRTRRTNQPQHF. In DNA, the CDR3 is TGTGCCAGTAGGCGAACTCGCCGGACTAATCAGCCCCAGCATTTT.

The rearrangement joins TRBV3-1 (or the pseudogene TRBV3-2) to TRBJ1-1, with D possibly TRBD1 on 5 matching bases. The CDR3 sequence is 13 residues long. Looked up from germline, CDR1 is LGHDT and CDR2 is YNNKEL (reference sequence). The ends were cut back, 2 bases at V and 11 bases at J, with 15 bases in the middle. The CDR3 loop reads CASSQNDRQSAFF. CDR3 DNA: TGTGCCAGCAGCCAAAACGATAGACAGTCGGCTTTCTTT.

The V call is TRBV5-1, the J call TRBJ2-1, with 7 bases identical to TRBD1. After removal of 4 bases from V and 3 bases from J, the junction contained 10 bases not matched to a gene. The CDR3 spans 16 residues. The germline CDR1 and CDR2 sequences are SGHRS and YFSETQ. The CDR3 DNA reads as TGCGCCAGCAGCGACTTACGGGACAGAGGCTACAATGAGCAGTTCTTC. Translation: CASSDLRDRGYNEQFF.

This chain connects TRBV4-3 to TRBJ1-5; D is ambiguous. Germline V gene sequence: CDR1 LGHNA, CDR2 YSLEER. Trimming took 0 bases from V and 7 from J, leaving 7 bases between them. The CDR3 has 13 residues. The chain's CDR3 is CASSQDLEQPQHF. CDR3 nucleotide sequence: TGCGCCAGCAGCCAAGATTTGGAGCAGCCCCAGCATTTT.

Comments on this clone: Sequence at one end of the junction differs from germline and may be a read error. The chain is built from TRBV5-1 and TRBJ2-7, with 7 bases fitting TRBD2. Per germline, CDR1 SGHRS and CDR2 YFSETQ. The CDR3 loop spans 15 amino acids. The CDR3 bases are TGCGCCCGCAGCCAGTGGGGGGGGTCCTCCTACGAGCAGTACTTC. As protein: CARSQWGGSSYEQYF.

Concerning this clone itself: Relative to the germline gene, one junction end is altered; a read error may explain this. The chain carries TRBV6-5 and TRBJ2-7, with D maybe TRBD2 (6 bases). CDR1 and CDR2 from the germline V gene are MNHEY and SVGAGI. The CDR3 consists of 12 residues. The CDR3 loop is CASSFSGGNIHF. The CDR3 bases are TGTGCCAGCAGTTTCAGCGGCGGGAATATTCACTTC.

The chain is built from TRBV7-9 and TRBJ2-3, with a possible D match to TRBD1 (5 bases). Germline-derived CDR1 and CDR2 are SEHNR and FQNEAQ (reference sequence). Trimming took 4 bases from V and 2 from J, leaving 10 bases between them. This CDR3 contains 14 residues. CDR3 sequence: CASSYGHFTDTQYF. The DNA of the CDR3 is TGTGCCAGCAGCTATGGACATTTCACAGATACGCAGTATTTT.

This rearrangement joins TRBV6-5 to TRBJ2-4; TRBD1 matches at 7 bases. J lost 8 bases, V lost 5 bases, and 9 bases had no gene match. CDR1 is MNHEY, CDR2 SVGAGI, per germline. This CDR3 is 14 amino acids long. CDR3 sequence: CASSRQGILDIQYF. CDR3 in DNA: TGTGCCAGCAGTAGACAGGGTATCTTAGACATTCAGTACTTC.

The rearrangement links TRBV24-1 to TRBJ2-6; no clear D. This CDR3 has 13 residues. Germline assignment: CDR1 KGHDR and CDR2 SFDVKD. V was cut by 10 bases and J by 0 bases, with 6 bases left in between. CDR3 in DNA: TGTGCCACAGCCGGCTCTGGGGCCAACGTCCTGACTTTC. It yields the protein CATAGSGANVLTF.

The chain joins TRBV7-9 to TRBJ2-5, with D perhaps TRBD2 (6 bases). Trimming took off 5 bases at V and 5 bases at J, with 18 bases between the two ends. CDR1 is SEHNR and CDR2 is FQNEAQ in the germline V gene (reference sequence). There are 15 residues in the CDR3. CDR3 bases: TGTGCCAGCAGCCCCTGGGACTCTCGCCAGGAGACCCAGTACTTC. Translation gives CASSPWDSRQETQYF.

This clone was detected many times. The gene calls are TRBV9 and TRBJ1-4; 8 bases map to TRBD1. V trimming: 3 bases; J trimming: 4 bases; junction bases outside the gene matches: 5. Germline lookup yields CDR1 SGDLS and CDR2 YYNGEE. This CDR3 has 15 amino acids. The CDR3 is CASSAYDRGNEKLFF. The CDR3 DNA follows: TGTGCCAGCAGCGCCTACGACAGGGGTAATGAAAAACTGTTTTTT.

This clone was observed once. In nucleotides, the CDR3 is TGTGCCAGCAGCTTAGTGGGGCAGTTCGAAGCTTTCTTT. Translated: CASSLVGQFEAFF. The chain links TRBV7-9 to TRBJ1-1; D is perhaps TRBD1 (5 bases). V lost 1 base and J lost 8, with 11 bases in between. CDR3 size: 13 residues. Germline CDR1 is SEHNR and CDR2 is FQNEAQ (reference sequence).

The chain combines TRBV14 with TRBJ1-2; no reliable D call. V was pared by 0 bases and J by 0 bases, with 8 bases between. The CDR3 sequence is 15 residues long. Germline CDR1 reads SGHDN; CDR2 reads FVKESK. The CDR3 DNA is TGTGCCAGCAGCCAAGAACGGTTAGCTAACTATGGCTACACCTTC. This sequence encodes CASSQERLANYGYTF. The whole variable domain, remainder taken from reference TRBV14 and TRBJ1-2, is EAGVTQFPSHSVIEKGQTVTLRCDPISGHDNLYWYRRVMGKEIKFLLHFVKESKQDESGMPNNRFLAERTGGTYSTLKVQPAELEDSGVYFCASSQERLANYGYTFGSGTRLTVV.

This clone was detected only a few times. The chain couples TRBV3-1 (or the pseudogene TRBV3-2) to TRBJ1-5, with D possibly being TRBD1 (5 bases). Deletions cut 3 bases from V and 0 bases from J, with 12 bases between. CDR3 length: 16 residues. Germline V CDR1 and CDR2: LGHDT, YNNKEL (reference sequence). As DNA, the CDR3 is TGTGCCAGCAGCCACTCTGGGCAGGGTAGCAATCAGCCCCAGCATTTT. This codes for CASSHSGQGSNQPQHF.

The CDR3 here is CASSIGGSTYEQYF. The CDR3 nucleotides read TGCGCCAGCAGCATAGGAGGCAGTACCTACGAGCAGTACTTC. The V call is TRBV5-1, the J call TRBJ2-7; a weak D match, TRBD2 (5 bases). CDR1 and CDR2 from the germline V gene are SGHRS and YFSETQ. The ends were cut back, 4 bases at V and 2 bases at J, with 13 bases in the middle. This CDR3 region has 14 residues.

The chain has TRBV24-1 and TRBJ2-3; D is perhaps TRBD1 (6 bases). V was cut by 7 bases and J by 7 bases, with 14 bases left in between. Germline CDR1 KGHDR, CDR2 SFDVKD. This CDR3 has 13 residues. Here the CDR3 DNA reads TGTGCCACCAGGGACAGTATGGGAAATACGCAGTATTTT. This encodes CATRDSMGNTQYF.